Below, one T cell receptor beta chain is given with its context. Its cognate antigen has yet to be identified. Base qualities are not provided; no much larger clone lies one nucleotide away. Library generation was performed with the immunoSEQ multiplex PCR assay. For the multiplex PCR, a mixture combining 60 forward primers for TCR Vbeta segments and 13 reverse primers for TCR Jbeta segments was used. The CDR3 region of rearranged TCR beta genes was amplified from genomic DNA by a multiplex PCR assay. Amplified TCR beta libraries were sequenced as 87-base-pair reads on the Illumina HiSeq System. The authors' analysis ran thus. A later analysis tallied around 82 million unique TCR beta chains across the roughly 610 repertoires, and about 12 million of those chains were shared by two or more donors. To remove PCR and sequencing errors, raw reads were error-corrected and collapsed into unique sequences using a nearest-neighbor algorithm that merged closely related sequences. CDR3 sequences were aligned to IMGT reference sequences to assign V, D and J gene segments. For a sequence to be retained, a match of at least six nucleotides was required to both a V gene segment and a J gene segment. A rearrangement was called productive if the CDR3 had no stop codons and remained in frame with V and J, and every other rearrangement was called non-productive. Following IMGT convention, CDR3 was defined as the stretch from the second conserved V-encoded cysteine up to the conserved J-encoded phenylalanine. The earlier analysis of 587 of the donors excluded sequences that lacked an unambiguous match to a single V gene segment. An earlier analysis of about 590 of the donors classified V segments as functional when productive rearrangements were above 56.7% and as segregating when the standard deviation between donors was above 5%. A statistical classification framework was built for diagnosing cytomegalovirus status from the catalog of TCR beta chain sequences. In a later analysis, TCR nucleotide sequences were compared against IMGT/GENE-DB human TR gene sequences so that V and J genes could be assigned. A later analysis assigned CDR3 sequences and most-parsimonious VDJ recombination scenarios with the TCRdist pipeline. A later analysis defined each TCR beta chain by its CDR3 amino acid sequence plus V-gene family, and excluded reads lacking a unique V-gene family. In a later analysis, 450 to 600 highly shared, low-generation-probability nucleotide sequences were removed to address suspected cross-contamination and a sequencing artifact. In a later analysis, a clonal expansion index was calculated for each public chain from normalized within-repertoire ranks of inferred template counts. In a later analysis, generation probabilities were computed using a VDJ recombination model fitted to out-of-frame rearrangements, and the results were checked against IGoR. In a later analysis, TCR-TCR, TCR-HLA and TCR-CMV co-occurrence was scored with hypergeometric tests, and a repertoire-size bias correction was applied to TCR pairs. A later analysis estimated false discovery rates by permuting HLA or CMV assignments 20 times. In a later analysis, co-occurring TCRs were grouped using DBSCAN, and TCRdist sequence similarity was added for clustering within HLA-allele-positive subsets. Repertoires with fewer than 30,000 or more than 120,000 public chains were left out of co-occurrence clustering, as were five repertoires with anomalous nucleotide sharing. TCRdb retrieved this table from immuneACCESS and kept in-frame rearrangements only. Not all clones are present; in checked studies, unresolved V genes account for under half, and no reason is known for the remainder. V and J calls plus clone size are reproduced from that table; the DNA served to infer D and trimming. The sample table contains roughly 200,000 clones; only one count was recorded for approximately 86% of them. 0.25% to 0.4% of the sample is taken by the ten largest.

The data were obtained in a study of cytomegalovirus exposure and HLA in healthy donors (dated by TCRdb to the late 2010s). In the study overall: An earlier analysis of 587 of the donors reported approximately 300 Gb of sequence data and approximately 120 million unique TCR beta sequences obtained from around 180 million T cells. An early release that covered about 600 HLA-typed donors contained approximately 290 gigabases of sequencing data and some 87 million unique TCR sequences. Of the roughly 410 genotyped donors, 81% were placed in the genetic ancestry cluster associated with self-reported Caucasian donors. The study was designed to test whether signatures of past pathogen exposure could be identified by cataloging public T cell receptors. The T cell repertoires of 670 or so subjects were profiled by immunosequencing and related to cytomegalovirus serostatus. A separate validation cohort of about 110 different subjects was used in addition to the approximately 670-subject first cohort. The study combined high-throughput TCR immunosequencing, statistical association of individual TCRs with disease status, and machine learning to predict cytomegalovirus infection status. A later analysis re-analyzed previously published TCR beta repertoires from approximately 700 donors and added high-resolution HLA genotyping to study TCR occurrence patterns. Rather than using new phenotypic data, the later analysis identified candidate immune exposures from TCR beta sequences and from how often those sequences occurred across donors. To decide whether each TCR beta V gene segment behaved as functional or pseudogenic, an earlier analysis of approximately 590 of the donors relied on high-throughput TCR beta sequencing. Alongside the repertoire data, information on donor age, sex, ethnicity and CMV serostatus was compiled. Genome-wide SNP genotypes for about 65% of the roughly 670 donors were used in a later genetic analysis, which treated that subset as a discovery cohort. All discovery cohort repertoires had been generated using a single sequencing platform. Both class I and class II loci were covered by HLA typing, at four-digit resolution. The number of typed donors differed by locus: about 620-640 for A, B, C, DRB1 and DQB1; some 540 for DQA1; approximately 600 for DPA1; and some 430 for DPB1. Five DR-DQ haplotypes were treated as single units for association and clustering because of strong linkage in the cohort. On average, 235,054 unique TCR beta nucleotide sequences were sequenced per donor among 350 to 400 genotyped donors of the cohort, with roughly 19% of those sequences being non-productive.

The germline V gene sets CDR1 to SGHAT and CDR2 to FQNNGV. The CDR3 covers 14 residues, taking in both the cysteine and the phenylalanine. The sequence is cut down to CDR3 DNA, 42 bases in frame from base 1. Relative to germline, V is 0 bases shorter and J is 1 base shorter, with 7 bases between their ends. The cohort consisted of hundreds of healthy bone marrow donors. Cohort members were all nominally healthy when sampled, although unrecorded immune exposures were likely present. The donor tested CMV seronegative, placing the donor among the roughly 340 seronegative members of the cohort. A peripheral blood sample was collected from each donor, and TCR beta sequencing was performed on peripheral blood mononuclear cells. The Qiagen DNeasy Blood Extraction Kit was used to extract genomic DNA from the blood cell samples. The study at large found these results: Most TCR sequences were observed very rarely across donors, whereas some public TCRs were present in many individuals. Immune exposure information for the cohort was limited to CMV serostatus. A later analysis found that HLA-associated TCR beta chains were more clonally expanded and had lower generation probabilities than equally common non-associated chains. Several of the top co-occurrence clusters appeared to be linked to parvovirus B19, influenza, CMV and Epstein-Barr virus, according to a later analysis. A few of the identified cytomegalovirus-associated TCR beta chains were confirmed in vitro to be specific for cytomegalovirus antigens. Cytomegalovirus status was reported to be diagnosed by the classifier with high specificity and sensitivity in both the original and validation cohorts. Assigning TCR associations to individual alleles was difficult when HLA alleles, especially DR and DQ, strongly co-occurred. In a later analysis, the rate of TCR association differed among HLA loci, with DRB1 alleles having the most associated TCRs and HLA-C alleles having the fewest. The study gave a list of around 170 TCR beta chains associated with cytomegalovirus. An earlier analysis of around 540 of the donors showed that most TCR beta V segments appeared in productive rearrangements either about 90% or about 30% of the time, which broadly matched IMGT annotations. The authors suggested that the approach could potentially be generalized to other disease states and immunological phenotypes. Linkage disequilibrium might explain the correlated functional status among segregating V segments, but an unknown experimental factor could not be ruled out. In a later analysis, 15,000 to 20,000 TCR beta sequences were associated with specific HLA alleles at a false discovery rate of 0.05. Because some donors lacked HLA typing at each locus, the association tests relied only on the typed subset. Compared with the 666-donor mean, donors in an Asian-associated ancestry cluster had fewer N-insertions in productive TCRs, according to a later genetic analysis. A further reported finding was that TCR beta sequences accurately predicted the HLA-A and HLA-B alleles for most subjects in the first cohort. A cluster of highly shared sequence variants was judged likely to represent a technical artifact of the sequencing pipeline. An association between a missense DCLRE1C variant and V-gene and J-gene trimming of TCR beta chains was found in a later genetic analysis and replicated in an independent cohort. Because counts were too low, seventeen rarely observed V segments, including chromosome 9 orphons, were excluded from the earlier analysis of fewer than 650 of the donors. Some IMGT-functional V segments, including TRBV6-2 and TRBV6-3, could not be distinguished by the 87-base-pair reads and were therefore excluded. Roughly uniform sequencing depth across donors was assumed in presence/absence analyses, although this assumption may not hold. This cohort had only TCR beta chains sequenced, and the lack of alpha or paired-chain data limited which features could be detected. According to a later analysis, most CMV-associated TCR beta chains appeared to be HLA-restricted, and the HLA associations seemed to be driven largely by CMV exposure.

The source material was PBMCs. This clonotype was sampled from a young woman in good health and CMV-seronegative. The rearranged segments are TRBV11-2 and TRBJ2-7; matching of 5 bases hints at TRBD1 as the D gene. The DNA sequence reads TGTGCCAGCAGCTTAGAGCACAGGTCCTACGAGCAGTACTTC. Its protein is CASSLEHRSYEQYF.